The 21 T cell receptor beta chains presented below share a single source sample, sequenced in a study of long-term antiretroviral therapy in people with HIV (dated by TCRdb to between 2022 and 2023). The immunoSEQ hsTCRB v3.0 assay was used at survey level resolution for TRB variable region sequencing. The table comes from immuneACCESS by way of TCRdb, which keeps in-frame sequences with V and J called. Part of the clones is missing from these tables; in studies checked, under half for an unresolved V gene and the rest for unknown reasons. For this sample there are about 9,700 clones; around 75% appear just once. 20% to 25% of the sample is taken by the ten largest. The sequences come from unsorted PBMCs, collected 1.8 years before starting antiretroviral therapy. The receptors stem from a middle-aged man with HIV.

CDR3 amino acids: CASSESGNTNEKLFF. The CDR3 DNA sequence: TGTGCCAGCAGTGAATCGGGAAACACTAATGAAAAACTGTTTTTT. The genes are TRBV2 and TRBJ1-4; D uncertain. CDR1 SNHLY and CDR2 FYNNEI come from the germline V gene. The V end lost 2 bases, the J end lost 2 bases, and 9 bases lay between the germline ends. The CDR3 is made up of 15 amino acids.

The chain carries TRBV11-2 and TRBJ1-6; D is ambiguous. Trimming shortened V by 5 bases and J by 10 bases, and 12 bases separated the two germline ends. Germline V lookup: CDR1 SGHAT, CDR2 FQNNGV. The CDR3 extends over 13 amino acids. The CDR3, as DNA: TGTGCCAGCAGCGCAGAGGTGACGTCACCCCTCCACTTT. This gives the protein CASSAEVTSPLHF.

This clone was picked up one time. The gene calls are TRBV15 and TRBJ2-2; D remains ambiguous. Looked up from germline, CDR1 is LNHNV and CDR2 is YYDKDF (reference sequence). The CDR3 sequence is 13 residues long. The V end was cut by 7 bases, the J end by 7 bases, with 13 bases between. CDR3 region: CATTDQRDGELFF. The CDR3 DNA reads TGTGCCACCACGGACCAAAGGGACGGGGAGCTGTTTTTT. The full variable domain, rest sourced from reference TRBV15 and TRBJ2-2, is DAMVIQNPRYQVTQFGKPVTLSCSQTLNHNVMYWYQQKSSQAPKLLFHYYDKDFNNEADTPDNFQSRRPNTSFCFLDIRSPGLGDTAMYLCATTDQRDGELFFGEGSRLTVL.

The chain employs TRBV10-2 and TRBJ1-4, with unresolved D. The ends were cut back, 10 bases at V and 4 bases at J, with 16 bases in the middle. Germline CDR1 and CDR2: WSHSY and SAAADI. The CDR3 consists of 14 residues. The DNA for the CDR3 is TGCGCCACCGCATTCTCGCAGAATAATGAAAAACTGTTTTTT. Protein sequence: CATAFSQNNEKLFF.

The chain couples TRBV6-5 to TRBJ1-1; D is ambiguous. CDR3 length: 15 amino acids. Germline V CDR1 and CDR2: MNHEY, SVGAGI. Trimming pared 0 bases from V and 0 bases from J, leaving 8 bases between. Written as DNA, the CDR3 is TGTGCCAGCAGTTACTCCGGATTTTTGAACACTGAAGCTTTCTTT. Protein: CASSYSGFLNTEAFF.

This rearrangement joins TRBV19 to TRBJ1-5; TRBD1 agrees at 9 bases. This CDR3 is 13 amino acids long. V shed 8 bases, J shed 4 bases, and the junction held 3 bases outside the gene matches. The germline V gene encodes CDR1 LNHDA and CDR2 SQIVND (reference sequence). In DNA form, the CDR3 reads TGTGCCAGTGGTGGGACAGGGAATCAGCCCCAGCATTTT. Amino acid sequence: CASGGTGNQPQHF.

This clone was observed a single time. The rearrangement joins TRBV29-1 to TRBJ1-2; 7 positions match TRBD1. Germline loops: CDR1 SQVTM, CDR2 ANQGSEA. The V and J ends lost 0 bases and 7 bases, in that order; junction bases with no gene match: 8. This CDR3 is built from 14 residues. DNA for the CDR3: TGCAGCGTTGAAGACGGGAGGGGGCTCCCTGGCTACACCTTC. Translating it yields CSVEDGRGLPGYTF.

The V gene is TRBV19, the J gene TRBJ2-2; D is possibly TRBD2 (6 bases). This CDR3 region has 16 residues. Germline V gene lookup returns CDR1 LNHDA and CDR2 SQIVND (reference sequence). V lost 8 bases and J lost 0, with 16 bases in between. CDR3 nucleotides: TGTGCCAGTGGCGTGTTGGGGACTCCGAACACCGGGGAGCTGTTTTTT. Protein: CASGVLGTPNTGELFF.

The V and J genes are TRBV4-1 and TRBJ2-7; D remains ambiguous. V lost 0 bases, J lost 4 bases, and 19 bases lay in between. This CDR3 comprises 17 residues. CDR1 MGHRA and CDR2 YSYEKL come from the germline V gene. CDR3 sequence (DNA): TGCGCCAGCAGCCAAGATCGGTCCGGAACCCCCTTTTACGAGCAGTACTTC. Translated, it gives CASSQDRSGTPFYEQYF.

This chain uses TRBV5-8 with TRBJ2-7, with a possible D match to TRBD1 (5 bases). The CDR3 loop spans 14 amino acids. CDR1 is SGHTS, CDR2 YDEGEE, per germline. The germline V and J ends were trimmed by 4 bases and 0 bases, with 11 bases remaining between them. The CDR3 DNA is TGTGCCAGCAGCCCCCTTCAGGGCTCCTACGAGCAGTACTTC. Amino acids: CASSPLQGSYEQYF.

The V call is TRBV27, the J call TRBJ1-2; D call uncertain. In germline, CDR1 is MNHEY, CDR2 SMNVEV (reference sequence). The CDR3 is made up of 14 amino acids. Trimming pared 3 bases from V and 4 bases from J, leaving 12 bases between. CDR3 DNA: TGTGCCAGCAGTTTGGACCGAAGCGGCTATGGCTACACCTTC. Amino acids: CASSLDRSGYGYTF.

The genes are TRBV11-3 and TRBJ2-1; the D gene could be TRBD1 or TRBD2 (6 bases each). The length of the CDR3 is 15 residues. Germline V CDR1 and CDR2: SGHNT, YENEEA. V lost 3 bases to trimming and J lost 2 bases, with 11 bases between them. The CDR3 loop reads CASSLGGPTYNEQFF. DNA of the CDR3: TGTGCCAGCAGCTTGGGGGGCCCGACCTACAATGAGCAGTTCTTC.

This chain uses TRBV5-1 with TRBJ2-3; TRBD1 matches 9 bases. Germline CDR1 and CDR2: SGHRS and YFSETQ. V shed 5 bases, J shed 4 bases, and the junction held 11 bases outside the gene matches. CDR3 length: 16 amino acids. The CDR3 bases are TGCGCCAGCAGTAAAACGGGACAGGGTGAGGCAGATACGCAGTATTTT. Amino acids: CASSKTGQGEADTQYF.

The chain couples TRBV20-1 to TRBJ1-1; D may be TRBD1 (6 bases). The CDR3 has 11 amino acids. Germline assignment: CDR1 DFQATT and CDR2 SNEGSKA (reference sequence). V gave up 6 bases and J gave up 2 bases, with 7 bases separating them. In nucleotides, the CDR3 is TGCAGTGCGGACAGCAACACTGAAGCTTTCTTT. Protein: CSADSNTEAFF.

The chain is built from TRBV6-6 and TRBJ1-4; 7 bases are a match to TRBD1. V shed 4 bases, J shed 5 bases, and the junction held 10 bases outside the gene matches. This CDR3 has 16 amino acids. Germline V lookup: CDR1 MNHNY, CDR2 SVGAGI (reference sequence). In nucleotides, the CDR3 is TGTGCCAGCAGTTCTTACCTAGACAGGGAGAATGAAAAACTGTTTTTT. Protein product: CASSSYLDRENEKLFF.

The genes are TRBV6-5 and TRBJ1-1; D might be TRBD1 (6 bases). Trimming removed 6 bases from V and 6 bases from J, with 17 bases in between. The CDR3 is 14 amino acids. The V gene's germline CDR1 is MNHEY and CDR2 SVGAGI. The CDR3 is CASSLLGAGAEAFF. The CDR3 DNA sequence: TGTGCCAGCAGCCTTCTTGGGGCAGGGGCTGAAGCTTTCTTT.

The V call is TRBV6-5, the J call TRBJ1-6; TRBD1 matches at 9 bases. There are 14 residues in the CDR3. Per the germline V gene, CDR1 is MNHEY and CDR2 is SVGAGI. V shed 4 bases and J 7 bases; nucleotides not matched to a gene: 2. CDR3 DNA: TGTGCCAGCAGTTGGACAGGGGAGAATTCACCCCTCCACTTT. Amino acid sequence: CASSWTGENSPLHF.

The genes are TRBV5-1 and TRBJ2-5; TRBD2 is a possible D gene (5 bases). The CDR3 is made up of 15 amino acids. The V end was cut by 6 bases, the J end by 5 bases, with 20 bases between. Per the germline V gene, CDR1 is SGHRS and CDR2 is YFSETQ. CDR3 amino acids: CASKDLGVEGETQYF. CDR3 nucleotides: TGCGCCAGCAAGGACCTAGGAGTCGAGGGTGAGACCCAGTACTTC.

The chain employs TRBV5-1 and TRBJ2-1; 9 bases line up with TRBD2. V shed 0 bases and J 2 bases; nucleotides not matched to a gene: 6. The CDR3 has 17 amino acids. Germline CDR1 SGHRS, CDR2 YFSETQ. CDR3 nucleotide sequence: TGCGCCAGCAGCTTGGTCTTGCGGGGGGGCACCTACAATGAGCAGTTCTTC. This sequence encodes CASSLVLRGGTYNEQFF.

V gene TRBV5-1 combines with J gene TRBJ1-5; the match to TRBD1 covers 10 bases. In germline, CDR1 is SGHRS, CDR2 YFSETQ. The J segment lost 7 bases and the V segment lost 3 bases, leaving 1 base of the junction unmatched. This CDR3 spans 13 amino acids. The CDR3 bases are TGCGCCAGCAGCTCGGGACAGGGGCAGCCCCAGCATTTT. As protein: CASSSGQGQPQHF. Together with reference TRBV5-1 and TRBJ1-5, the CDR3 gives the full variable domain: KAGVTQTPRYLIKTRGQQVTLSCSPISGHRSVSWYQQTPGQGLQFLFEYFSETQRNKGNFPGRFSGRQFSNSRSEMNVSTLELGDSALYLCASSSGQGQPQHFGDGTRLSIL.

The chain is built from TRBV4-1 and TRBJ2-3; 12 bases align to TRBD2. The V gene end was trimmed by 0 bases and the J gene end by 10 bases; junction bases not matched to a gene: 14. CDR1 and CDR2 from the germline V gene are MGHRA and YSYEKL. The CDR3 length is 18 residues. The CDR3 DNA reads TGCGCCAGCAGCCAAGATGAATCTAGCGGGGGGGCCGGCTCGGCGCAGTATTTT. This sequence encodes CASSQDESSGGAGSAQYF.